This T cell receptor (beta chain) was observed in a study of cytomegalovirus exposure and HLA in healthy donors. As to this clone: Its antigen remains unidentified.

Study results and caveats: Despite most TCR sequences being rare, some public TCRs occurred in many donors. According to reports, the classifier identified cytomegalovirus status with high specificity and sensitivity.

CDR3 length equals 15 residues. Germline loops: CDR1 ENHRY, CDR2 SYGVKD. Trimming took 0 bases from V and 3 from J, leaving 9 bases between them. TCRdb's table, derived via immunoSEQ multiplex PCR, lists solely in-frame clones and lacks some. Among about 240,000 clones listed, roughly 86% were seen once. The V and J genes are TRBV10-3 and TRBJ1-3, with D tentatively TRBD1 (5 bases). This clonotype originated in a woman in her twenties or thirties in good health and CMV-seropositive. Sequenced input: PBMCs. The CDR3 is CAISESAGIGNTIYF. DNA for the CDR3: TGTGCCATCAGTGAGTCGGCAGGGATTGGAAACACCATATATTTT.